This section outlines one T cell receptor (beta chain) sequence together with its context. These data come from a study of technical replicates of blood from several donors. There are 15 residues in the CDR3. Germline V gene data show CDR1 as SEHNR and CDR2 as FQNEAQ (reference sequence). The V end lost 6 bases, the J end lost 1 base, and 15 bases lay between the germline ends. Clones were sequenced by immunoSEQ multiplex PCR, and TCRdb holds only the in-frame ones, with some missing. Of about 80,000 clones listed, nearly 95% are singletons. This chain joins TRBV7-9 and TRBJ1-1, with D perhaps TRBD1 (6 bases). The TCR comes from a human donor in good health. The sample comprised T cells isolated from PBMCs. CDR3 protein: CASSHTRGQNTEAFF. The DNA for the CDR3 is TGTGCCAGCAGTCACACCAGGGGCCAGAACACTGAAGCTTTCTTT.